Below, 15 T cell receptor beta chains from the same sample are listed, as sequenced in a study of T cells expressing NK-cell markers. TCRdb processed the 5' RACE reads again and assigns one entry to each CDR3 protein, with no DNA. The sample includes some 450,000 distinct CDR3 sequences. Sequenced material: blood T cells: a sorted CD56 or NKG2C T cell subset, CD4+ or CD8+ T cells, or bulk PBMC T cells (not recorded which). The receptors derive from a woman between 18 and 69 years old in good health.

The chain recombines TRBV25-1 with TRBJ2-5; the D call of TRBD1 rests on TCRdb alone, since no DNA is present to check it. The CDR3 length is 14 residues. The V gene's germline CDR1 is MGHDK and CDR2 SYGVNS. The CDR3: CASSDWAGEETQYF.

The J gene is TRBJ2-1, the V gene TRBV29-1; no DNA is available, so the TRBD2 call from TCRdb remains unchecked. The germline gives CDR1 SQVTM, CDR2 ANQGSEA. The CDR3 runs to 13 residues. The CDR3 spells CSAEGLASNEQFF.

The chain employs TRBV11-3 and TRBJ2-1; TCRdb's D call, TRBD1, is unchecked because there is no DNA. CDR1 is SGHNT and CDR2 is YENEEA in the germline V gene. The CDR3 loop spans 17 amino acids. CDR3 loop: CASSLSGTGGLNNEQFF.

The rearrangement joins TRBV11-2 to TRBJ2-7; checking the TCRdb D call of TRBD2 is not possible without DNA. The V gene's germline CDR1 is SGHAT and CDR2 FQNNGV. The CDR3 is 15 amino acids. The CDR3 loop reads CASSLGGNGMHEQYF.

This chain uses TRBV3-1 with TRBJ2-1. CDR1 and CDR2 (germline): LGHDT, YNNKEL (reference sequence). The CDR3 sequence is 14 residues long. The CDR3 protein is CASSQDLATNEQFF.

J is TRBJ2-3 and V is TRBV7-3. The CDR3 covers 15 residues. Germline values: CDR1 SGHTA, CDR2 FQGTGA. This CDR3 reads CASSLVGTGTDTQYF.

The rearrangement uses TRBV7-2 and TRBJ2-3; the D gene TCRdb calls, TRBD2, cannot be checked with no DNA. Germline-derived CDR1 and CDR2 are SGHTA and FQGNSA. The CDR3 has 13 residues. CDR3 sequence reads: CASSSLRGDTQYF.

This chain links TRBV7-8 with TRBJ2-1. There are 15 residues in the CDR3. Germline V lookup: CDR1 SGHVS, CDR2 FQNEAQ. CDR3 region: CASSLVGSPYNEQFF.

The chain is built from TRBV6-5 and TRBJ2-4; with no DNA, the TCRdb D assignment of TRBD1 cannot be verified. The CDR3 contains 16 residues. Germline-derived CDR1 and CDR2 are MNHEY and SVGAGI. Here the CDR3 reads CASSYSGGTGSNIQYF.

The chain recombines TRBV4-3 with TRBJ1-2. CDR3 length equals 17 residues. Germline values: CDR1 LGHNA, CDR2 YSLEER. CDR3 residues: CASSQDGGLTHIAGYTF.

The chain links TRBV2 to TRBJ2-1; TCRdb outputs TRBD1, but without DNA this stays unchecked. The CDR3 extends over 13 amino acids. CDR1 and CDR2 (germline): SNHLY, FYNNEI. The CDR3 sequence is CATRRGLGNEQFF.

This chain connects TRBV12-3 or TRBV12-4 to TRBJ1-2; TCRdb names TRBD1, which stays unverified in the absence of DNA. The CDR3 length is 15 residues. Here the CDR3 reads CASSTRQGPGDGYTF.

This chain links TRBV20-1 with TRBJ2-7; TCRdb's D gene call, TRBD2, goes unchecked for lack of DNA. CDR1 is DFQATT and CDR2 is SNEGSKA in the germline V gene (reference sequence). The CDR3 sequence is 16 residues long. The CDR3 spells CSAGTSGIARSYEQYF.

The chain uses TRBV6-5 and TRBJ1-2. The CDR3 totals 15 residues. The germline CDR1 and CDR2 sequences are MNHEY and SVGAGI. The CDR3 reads CASSYRRRQDHGYTF.

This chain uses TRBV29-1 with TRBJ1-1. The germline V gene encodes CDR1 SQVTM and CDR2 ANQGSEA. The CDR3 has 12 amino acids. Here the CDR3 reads CSVKTVNTEAFF.